The rows below give T cell receptor beta chains drawn from one sample of a study of OX40 agonist ivuxolimab in advanced cancers. The protocol was immunoSEQ multiplex PCR, while the TCRdb copy is restricted to in-frame clones and leaves out a portion. The sample consists of nearly 80,000 clones, 94% of them appearing once. Sequences were derived from CD4+ or CD8+ T cells sorted from blood, sampled in a trial of the OX40 agonist ivuxolimab. These receptors were taken from an adult with an advanced solid tumor such as melanoma, head and neck, liver or kidney cancer. The CDR3 runs from the conserved cysteine through the conserved F or W. Fields, in order: D gene, V gene, clone size, J gene, CDR3 DNA, CDR3 protein. D genes are given only for firm matches. Expanded clones are given a class, and other clones once, few, many or no size at all.

-	TRBV4-1	once	TRBJ2-5	TGCGCCAGCAGCCAAGTCGAGGGAGAGACCCAGTACTTC	CASSQVEGETQYF
TRBD2	TRBV30	-	TRBJ2-1	TGTGCCTTCCACGGGGGGTACTCCTACAATGAGCAGTTCTTC	CAFHGGYSYNEQFF
TRBD1	TRBV7-8	-	TRBJ1-1	TGTGCCAGCAGCTTAGGGCAGGGGGTGAACACTGAAGCTTTCTTT	CASSLGQGVNTEAFF
-	TRBV7-9	-	TRBJ1-6	TGTGCCAGCAGCTCCCCAGTCGTACCCCTCCACTTT	CASSSPVVPLHF
-	TRBV2	-	TRBJ2-6	TGTGCCAGCATTACGGGGACATCAGGCTGGGCCAACGTCCTGACTTTC	CASITGTSGWANVLTF
TRBD2	TRBV15	-	TRBJ2-3	TGTGCCACCAGCATACGACTAGCGGACATCACAGATACGCAGTATTTT	CATSIRLADITDTQYF
-	TRBV7-8	-	TRBJ2-1	TGTGCCAGCAGTGTCAATGAGCAGTTCTTC	CASSVNEQFF
-	TRBV7-8	-	TRBJ1-6	TGTGCCAGCAGCCCCGTAGGGAGTTCACCCCTCCACTTT	CASSPVGSSPLHF
-	TRBV11-3	-	TRBJ1-1	TGTGCCAGCAGCTTAGGAGGGAACACTGAAGCTTTCTTT	CASSLGGNTEAFF
TRBD1	TRBV13	-	TRBJ2-2	TGTGCCAGCAGCCATGACAGGGGAAACACCGGGGAGCTGTTTTTT	CASSHDRGNTGELFF
TRBD1	TRBV20-1	-	TRBJ2-7	TGCAGTGCAGGGGACAGATACGAGCAGTACTTC	CSAGDRYEQYF
-	TRBV11-2	-	TRBJ2-6	TGTGCCAGCAGCTTAGATTGGGGGGACGGGGCCAACGTCCTGACTTTC	CASSLDWGDGANVLTF
-	TRBV4-1	-	TRBJ1-5	TGCGCCAGCAGCCAAGTGGTGGGAAGCAATCAGCCCCAGCATTTT	CASSQVVGSNQPQHF
-	TRBV11-2	-	TRBJ2-1	TGTGCCAGCAGCTTAGACGGGAGTCCCTACAATGAGCAGTTCTTC	CASSLDGSPYNEQFF
TRBD2	TRBV28	-	TRBJ2-3	TGTGCCAGCAGCTCTCCCGCTAGCGGGGTCACAGATACGCAGTATTTT	CASSSPASGVTDTQYF
-	TRBV6-5	-	TRBJ2-2	TGTGCCACCCTACCGACAGCGAACACCGGGGAGCTGTTTTTT	CATLPTANTGELFF
-	TRBV5-1	-	TRBJ2-1	TGCGCCAGCAGCTATAGGACTGATTCCTACAATGAGCAGTTCTTC	CASSYRTDSYNEQFF
-	TRBV28	-	TRBJ1-3	TGTGCCAGCAGTTTCGAGGGCTCTGGAAACACCATATATTTT	CASSFEGSGNTIYF
TRBD1	TRBV4-1	-	TRBJ1-6	TGCGCCAGCAGCCTCCTACTGGAGGGGGCCGATAGCTCCTATAATTCACCCCTCCACTTT	CASSLLLEGADSSYNSPLHF
-	TRBV5-1	-	TRBJ1-1	TGCGCCAGCAGCTTGGGCAGGGAGCTAGAAGCTTTCTTT	CASSLGRELEAFF
-	TRBV6-5	few	TRBJ2-7	TGTGCCAGCAGATCCGACGAAGTTACAGGAGAGCAGTACTTC	CASRSDEVTGEQYF
-	TRBV4-2	-	TRBJ1-1	TGTGCCAGCAGCCAAGAGATGGGGTGGACTGAAGCTTTCTTT	CASSQEMGWTEAFF
-	TRBV28	-	TRBJ2-7	TGTGCCAGCAGTTTCGTCTCCTCTGGCTACGAGCAGTACTTC	CASSFVSSGYEQYF
-	TRBV4-1	-	TRBJ1-2	TGCGCCAGCAGCCCCAATGGCGGGGCCTTGGGCTATGGTTACACCTTC	CASSPNGGALGYGYTF
TRBD2	TRBV2	-	TRBJ2-7	TGTGCCAGCAGCGACCCGGGACTAGCGGGAGGTTCTAACGAGCAGTACTTC	CASSDPGLAGGSNEQYF
-	TRBV28	-	TRBJ2-7	TGTGCCAGCAGTTTAGAGTCCTACGAGCAGTACTTC	CASSLESYEQYF
-	TRBV5-6	-	TRBJ2-7	TGTGCCAGCAGCCAAGCGAGCTACGAGCAGTACTTC	CASSQASYEQYF
-	TRBV5-6	-	TRBJ2-5	TGTGCCAGCAGCCGGACAACAGGGACCCAGTACTTC	CASSRTTGTQYF
TRBD2	TRBV28	-	TRBJ2-1	TGTGCCAGCAGCCCAAGACTAGCGGGGGACTACAATGAGCAGTTCTTC	CASSPRLAGDYNEQFF
-	TRBV4-3	-	TRBJ2-3	TGCGCCAGCAGCCAAGATTCCCAGTCCCCAGATACGCAGTATTTT	CASSQDSQSPDTQYF
-	TRBV28	-	TRBJ2-1	TGTGCCAGCAGTTTCGATGCGGCCTCCTACAATGAGCAGTTCTTC	CASSFDAASYNEQFF
-	TRBV27	-	TRBJ2-7	TGTGCCAGCAGTTTAGCCCCTTACTACGAGCAGTACTTC	CASSLAPYYEQYF
-	TRBV19	-	TRBJ2-1	TGTGCCAGTAGTTTCCAACAGGTTGCAGTGGGTGAGCAGTTCTTC	CASSFQQVAVGEQFF
-	TRBV9	-	TRBJ2-3	TGTGCCAGCAGCGTAGGCTGGGGAAAGGGGGATACGCAGTATTTT	CASSVGWGKGDTQYF
-	TRBV15	-	TRBJ2-1	TGTGCCACCAGCAGTATGGGGGGCGGGGATGAGCAGTTCTTC	CATSSMGGGDEQFF
-	TRBV27	-	TRBJ2-3	TGTGCCAGCAGTTCCATTGCTAGCGGCACAGATACGCAGTATTTT	CASSSIASGTDTQYF
-	TRBV2	-	TRBJ2-1	TGTGCCAGCAGTGACGGGACCCAGGCGTATGAGCAGTTCTTC	CASSDGTQAYEQFF
-	TRBV12-5	-	TRBJ2-1	TGTGCTAGTGGTTTGTCGGCAGGGGCCAATGAGCAGTTCTTC	CASGLSAGANEQFF
TRBD2	TRBV28	-	TRBJ2-1	TGTGCCAGCAGTTTGAGGGCGGGAGTGCCGGAGTTCTTC	CASSLRAGVPEFF
-	TRBV5-4	-	TRBJ2-1	TGTGCCAGCAGCATGGACGCTGAGCAGTTCTTC	CASSMDAEQFF
-	TRBV28	once	TRBJ1-1	TGTGCCAGCAGTTTATTAAGCCGGAGCGCTGAAGCTTTCTTT	CASSLLSRSAEAFF
TRBD1	TRBV27	-	TRBJ1-1	TGTGCCAGCAGTCCAGACAGGGCGAACACTGAAGCTTTCTTT	CASSPDRANTEAFF
TRBD1	TRBV6-5	-	TRBJ2-5	TGTGCCAGCAGTTACGGGACAGGGCTGAGGGAAGAGACCCAGTACTTC	CASSYGTGLREETQYF
-	TRBV30	-	TRBJ1-4	TGTGCCTGGAGCGAGAATGAAAAACTGTTTTTT	CAWSENEKLFF
TRBD2	TRBV7-8	-	TRBJ2-1	TGTGCCAGCAGCTTGAACGCCGGGACTAGCGATTACAATGAGCAGTTCTTC	CASSLNAGTSDYNEQFF
TRBD2	TRBV7-8	once	TRBJ2-1	TGTGCCAGCAGCTTGGGGGACGGGACTAGCGGGAGTAATGAGCAGTTCTTC	CASSLGDGTSGSNEQFF
-	TRBV27	-	TRBJ2-7	TGTGCCAGCAGTTCGGGACTCCACTCCTACGAGCAGTACTTC	CASSSGLHSYEQYF
TRBD2	TRBV4-3	-	TRBJ2-7	TGCGCCAGCAGCCAAGATGTCCGAGGGCTAGCGGGAGCATCCTACGAGCAGTACTTC	CASSQDVRGLAGASYEQYF
-	TRBV5-6	-	TRBJ1-1	TGTGCCAGCACCCTTGGAGGGCTACGGACTGAAGCTTTCTTT	CASTLGGLRTEAFF
-	TRBV13	-	TRBJ1-2	TGTGCCAGCAGCTTAAGGACAGCCAATTACTTCTATGGCTACACCTTC	CASSLRTANYFYGYTF